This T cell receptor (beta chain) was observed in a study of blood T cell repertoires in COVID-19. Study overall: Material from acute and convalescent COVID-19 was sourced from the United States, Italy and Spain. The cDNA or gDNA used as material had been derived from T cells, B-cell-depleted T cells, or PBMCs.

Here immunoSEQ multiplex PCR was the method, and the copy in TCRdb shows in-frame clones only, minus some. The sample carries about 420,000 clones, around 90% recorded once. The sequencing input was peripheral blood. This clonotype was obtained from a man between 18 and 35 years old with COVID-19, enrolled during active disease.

CDR3 in amino acids: CASSRDGVSSGNTIYF. The DNA for the CDR3 is TGTGCCAGCAGCCGAGACGGGGTGAGCTCTGGAAACACCATATATTTT. V usage is TRBV7-9 and J usage is TRBJ1-3; D gene ambiguous. CDR1 and CDR2 (germline): SEHNR, FQNEAQ (reference sequence). Trimming cost V 5 bases and J 0 bases, with 14 bases left between them. CDR3 length: 16 amino acids.